Listed below are T cell receptor beta chains from one sample, sequenced in a study of T cell responses to AZD1222 COVID-19 vaccine. Only in-frame clones appear in the TCRdb table, and some are missing; sequencing was by immunoSEQ multiplex PCR. Of 110,000 or so clones in the sample, around 83% were seen once. Material: peripheral blood, obtained on day 0 of AZD1222 vaccination. These receptors all stem from an adult in good health. Each CDR3 is given with its conserved first and last residue. D genes are given only for firm matches.

>TRBD1|TRBJ1-5|TRBV5-5
CASSLYQGASNQPQHF
>.|TRBJ1-1|TRBV18
CASSPIVGQQGSEAFF
>TRBD1|TRBJ1-2|TRBV5-4
CASSSTGGGYGYTF
>TRBD2|TRBJ2-1|TRBV9
CASSVATAGGSVEQFF
>.|TRBJ1-2|TRBV28
CASSSALGRSYGYTF
>.|TRBJ2-3|TRBV6-4
CASSEEGPDTQYF
>.|TRBJ2-1|TRBV28
CASSLYRVGNEQFF
>TRBD1|TRBJ1-5|TRBV5-1
CASSLLGQGNQPQHF
>.|TRBJ1-5|TRBV4-1
CASSEGQPSNQPQHF
>.|TRBJ1-1|TRBV18
CASSSDSEYMNTEAFF
>.|TRBJ1-1|TRBV2
CASSDKSWRQNTEAFF
>.|TRBJ1-6|TRBV2
CASRWDMNSPLHF
>.|TRBJ1-6|TRBV15
CATSRDNSPLHF
>.|TRBJ2-1|TRBV15
CATTYLAWGSSNEQFF
>TRBD1|TRBJ2-7|TRBV2
CASNMRTVGQGADEQYF
>TRBD2|TRBJ2-3|TRBV11-2
CASSLVGGGAPADTQYF
>.|TRBJ1-3|TRBV2
CASRQAGNTIYF
>.|TRBJ1-2|TRBV4-2
CASSQVGDNTGFNYGYTF
>.|TRBJ1-5|TRBV30
CAWSVRAGNQPQHF
>.|TRBJ1-2|TRBV28
CASNPPGGESLYGYTF
>TRBD1|TRBJ2-1|TRBV4-1
CASSQLDRVGNEQFF
>.|TRBJ2-7|TRBV6-5
CASRPRAPSSYEQYF
>.|TRBJ1-2|TRBV28
CASSLYAVPVQGGYTF
>TRBD2|TRBJ2-1|TRBV3-1/TRBV3-2
CASSQRTSAYNEQFF
>.|TRBJ1-1|TRBV20-1
CSASDITDREAFF
>.|TRBJ1-2|TRBV6-1
CASSEQEGSGYTF
>.|TRBJ2-4|TRBV18
CASSPPGTIAAKNIQYF
>.|TRBJ1-6|TRBV6-5
CASSYTGQLGSPLHF
>TRBD2|TRBJ2-3|TRBV10-1
CASKGLVGADTQYF
>TRBD1|TRBJ1-3|TRBV7-2
CASIDRVGGNTIYF
>TRBD2|TRBJ2-2|TRBV7-7
CASSLRGTSGGSTGELFF
>.|TRBJ2-3|TRBV11-2
CASSPSSSADTQYF
>.|TRBJ2-7|TRBV6-5
CASIRQNEQYF
>.|TRBJ2-1|TRBV28
CASRKQGSGNEQFF
>.|TRBJ2-7|TRBV2
CASSDRGKVYEQYF
>.|TRBJ1-3|TRBV5-1
CASSLDSPTLGNTIYF
>TRBD1|TRBJ2-7|TRBV5-1
CASSSSGTGLGLSSYEQYF
>TRBD1|TRBJ1-2|TRBV6-5
CASDRDYGYTF
>.|TRBJ2-1|TRBV6-5
CASSDSNNRYNEQFF
>.|TRBJ1-2|TRBV7-9
CASSFSQGTWGGYTF
>.|TRBJ1-2|TRBV24-1
CATSPGANYGYTF
>.|TRBJ1-1|TRBV7-2
CASGELIGRGNTEAFF
>.|TRBJ2-3|TRBV20-1
CSASGSGWSSTDTQYF
>.|TRBJ2-2|TRBV4-1
CASSPGGLPLAGELFF
>.|TRBJ1-1|TRBV19
CASSPDGNTEAFF
>TRBD2|TRBJ2-3|TRBV3-1/TRBV3-2
CASSQASSGGGHDTQYF
>.|TRBJ2-2|TRBV5-5
CASSLLTLRPGELFF
>.|TRBJ1-1|TRBV24-1
CATSDQNTEAFF
>.|TRBJ2-3|TRBV7-2
CASSLQGRQTDTQYF
>TRBD1|TRBJ2-5|TRBV11-2
CASSSTGETQYF
>.|TRBJ2-5|TRBV6-5
CASRQGGRETQYF
>TRBD1|TRBJ1-5|TRBV5-6
CASSFRTGGGQPQHF
>.|TRBJ2-1|TRBV19
CASTPTSTGYNEQFF